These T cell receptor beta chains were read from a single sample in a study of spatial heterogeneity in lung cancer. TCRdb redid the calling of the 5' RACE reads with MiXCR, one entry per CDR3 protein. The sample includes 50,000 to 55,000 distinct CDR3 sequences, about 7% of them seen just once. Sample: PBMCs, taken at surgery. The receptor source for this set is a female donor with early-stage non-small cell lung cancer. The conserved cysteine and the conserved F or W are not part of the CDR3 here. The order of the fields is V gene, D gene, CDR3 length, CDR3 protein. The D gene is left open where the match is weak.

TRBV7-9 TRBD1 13 ASSPGDRNNSPLH
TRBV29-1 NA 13 SVEDRRTPTGELF
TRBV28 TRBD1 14 ASSLDRGQIQETQY
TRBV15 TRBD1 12 ATSLIRGPYEAF
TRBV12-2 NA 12 ASRLERKTDTQY
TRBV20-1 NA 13 SARGQDRYTGELF
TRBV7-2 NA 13 ASSSQAGRNTEAF
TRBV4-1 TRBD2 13 ASSQGTSGGGEQF
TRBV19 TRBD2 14 ASSTTSGGGNNEQF
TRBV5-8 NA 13 ASSLWDSPTGELF
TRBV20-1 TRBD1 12 SATDRGGTDTQY
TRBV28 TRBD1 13 ASKYRDRAFSEQY
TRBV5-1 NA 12 ASSLDSSYNEQF
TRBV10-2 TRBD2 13 ASSKGGGTQETQY
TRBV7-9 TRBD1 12 ASSLGTGLWPQH
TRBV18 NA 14 ASSPQESVNTGELF
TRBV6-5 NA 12 ASTKTFRTDTQY
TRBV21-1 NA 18 ASSKKDRDPGEPYPGELF
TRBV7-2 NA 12 ASSFQGLNTEAF
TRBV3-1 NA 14 ASSPPPGLRNSPLH
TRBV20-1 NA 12 SARAITGLETQY
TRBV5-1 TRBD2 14 ASSLSGGLGTDTQY
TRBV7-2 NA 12 ASTLISRDREQF
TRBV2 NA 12 ANSENTPGTEAF
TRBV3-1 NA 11 ASSPPGQIEAF
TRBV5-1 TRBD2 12 ASSLNSGGDEQF
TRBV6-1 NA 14 ASSPRGTGSYNEQF
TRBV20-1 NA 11 SARGHRDTEAF
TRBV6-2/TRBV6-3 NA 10 ASRNGYTEAF
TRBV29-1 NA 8 SVEDRLYT
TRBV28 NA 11 ASKPRHNSPLH
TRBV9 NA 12 ASSAVLFGNTIY
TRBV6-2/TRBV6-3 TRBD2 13 ASSSSGTRTDTQY
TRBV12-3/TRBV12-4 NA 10 ASTDSFYGYT
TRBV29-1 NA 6 SVEPLS
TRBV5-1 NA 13 ASSLEAGSNSPLH
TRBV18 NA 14 ASSSSHGDRRRPQH
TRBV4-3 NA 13 ASSQDEGADYGYT
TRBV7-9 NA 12 ASSLAPVLETQY
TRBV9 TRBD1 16 ASSDPGQGASSYNEQF
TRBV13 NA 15 ASSHDVGTVRNTEAF
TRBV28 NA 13 ASTPLGQGSTPLH
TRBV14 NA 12 ASSQDPALDTQY
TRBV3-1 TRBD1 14 ASSQDPTGVNTEAF
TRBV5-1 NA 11 ASSLWPNTEAF
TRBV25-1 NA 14 ASSEVSGAVQETQY
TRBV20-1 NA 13 SAPDLRGHSYEQY
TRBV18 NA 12 ASPDRTTTYEQY
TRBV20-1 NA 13 SATPGGSSTYEQY
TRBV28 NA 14 ASSTGLTLLYSPLH
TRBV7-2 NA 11 ASSLISSDTQY
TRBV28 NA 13 ASTPNQSSGNTIY
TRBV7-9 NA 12 ASSLVEETGELF
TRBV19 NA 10 ATSEGYQPQH
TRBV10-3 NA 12 AISESVVPETQY
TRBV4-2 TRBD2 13 ASSQAGSGDYEQY
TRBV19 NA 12 ASTPGSTYNEQF
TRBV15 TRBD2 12 ATGKGGGYNEQF